This T cell receptor (beta chain) emerged from a study of CD4 T cells in relation to SARS-CoV-2 and coronaviruses. TCRdb's copy holds only in-frame clones and misses some; the assay was immunoSEQ multiplex PCR. This repertoire shows about 36,000 clones, around 80% found once; its top ten account for roughly 2.8%. V lost 5 bases and J lost 4, with 18 bases in between. The CDR3 spans 15 residues. In germline, CDR1 is SGHAT, CDR2 FQNNGV. As to this clone: Its antigen is not identified.

This chain links TRBV11-2 with TRBJ2-7, with D possibly being TRBD2 (6 bases). The source material was memory CD4+ T cells from PBMCs, cultured in vitro. The receptor was derived from an adult with COVID-19. The CDR3 nucleotides are TGTGCCAGCAGCCCCAGACTAGTCAGGACGTACGAGCAGTACTTC. Translated, it gives CASSPRLVRTYEQYF.